One and the same sample provided the 5 T cell receptor beta chains below, sequenced in a study of T cell responses to AZD1222 COVID-19 vaccine. Assay used: immunoSEQ multiplex PCR; TCRdb lists only in-frame clones, some missing. The data show 58,000 or so clones, 65% to 85% seen once. This specimen consisted of peripheral blood, obtained on day 0 of AZD1222 vaccination. Receptor source: an adult in good health.

The DNA of the CDR3 is TGTGCCAGCAGCCCAGACATAAGTAGGGGCGGTTATAGCAATCAGCCCCAGCATTTT. It yields the protein CASSPDISRGGYSNQPQHF. This chain links TRBV7-2 with TRBJ1-5, with D tentatively TRBD1 (5 bases). The CDR3 extends over 19 amino acids. Trimming shortened V by 5 bases and J by 0 bases, and 23 bases separated the two germline ends. Germline V gene sequence: CDR1 SGHTA, CDR2 FQGNSA.

This clone has more than one count but fewer than ten. The V gene is TRBV4-2, the J gene TRBJ1-1, with D unclear. V lost 0 bases, J lost 7 bases, and 15 bases lay in between. Germline CDR1 is LGHNA and CDR2 is YNFKEQ. The length of the CDR3 is 15 residues. CDR3 protein: CASSQDLSSPREAFF. CDR3 nucleotides: TGTGCCAGCAGCCAAGATCTGTCTTCCCCCCGTGAAGCTTTCTTT.

V is TRBV11-3 and J is TRBJ2-1; 10 bases map to TRBD2. V was pared by 1 base and J by 8 bases, with 5 bases of the junction left unmatched. The germline CDR1 and CDR2 sequences are SGHNT and YENEEA. The length of the CDR3 is 15 residues. The CDR3 DNA follows: TGTGCCAGCAGCTTAGGGACTAGCGGTACCCATGAGCAGTTCTTC. It codes for CASSLGTSGTHEQFF.

The chain employs TRBV15 and TRBJ1-4, with TRBD1 as a possible D gene (5 bases). This CDR3 contains 15 residues. V lost 1 base and J lost 5, with 11 bases in between. From germline, CDR1 is LNHNV and CDR2 YYDKDF (reference sequence). The CDR3 protein is CATSRGGEANEKLFF. CDR3 bases: TGTGCCACCAGCAGAGGAGGGGAGGCAAATGAAAAACTGTTTTTT.

This clone occurred once. The V gene is TRBV21-1, the J gene TRBJ2-7; the table's D call TRBD1 went unverified against the DNA. TRBV21-1 counts as a pseudogene. The CDR3 runs to 17 residues. The CDR3 region is CASSNLSTGGKGYEQYF. The CDR3 DNA follows: TGTGCCAGCAGCAACTTGTCGACAGGGGGCAAAGGGTACGAGCAGTACTTC.